This record covers a single T cell receptor beta chain. The junction had 9 bases not matched to a gene; V was cut back by 2 bases and J by 9 bases. The CDR3 sequence is 15 residues long. Germline loops: CDR1 SGHVS, CDR2 FNYEAQ. Naive CD8 isolation took CD45RO-negative cells positively selected for CCR7 and excluded terminally differentiated effector memory CD45RA+ cells. The data originate from a study of shared clonotypes between healthy human individuals. Sequencing was performed with immunoSEQ multiplex PCR; in TCRdb, only in-frame clones are kept and a portion is missing. The table records approximately 2,000,000 clones, around 95% of them present only once.

The chain has TRBV7-6 and TRBJ2-1; TRBD2 agrees at 8 bases. The TCR was taken from a man between 18 and 35 years old in good health. Some clones in this sample may be carry-over from other donors' samples. The sequenced sample was naive CD8+ T cells from PBMCs. CDR3 in amino acids: CASSLLAGPNSEQFF. In DNA, the CDR3 is TGTGCCAGCAGCTTACTAGCGGGTCCTAACAGTGAGCAGTTCTTC.